Listed below are T cell receptor beta chains from one sample, sequenced in a study of blood T cell repertoires in COVID-19. Some clones are missing from TCRdb's copy, which holds only in-frame ones; the method was immunoSEQ multiplex PCR. The table includes fewer than 250,000 clones, roughly 86% detected once. The sequenced material came from peripheral blood. The receptors were sampled from a woman between 45 and 65 years old with active or convalescent COVID-19. The CDR3 runs from the conserved cysteine through the conserved F or W. A D gene is named only where the DNA matches it firmly. Size is omitted from some rows. Given values are once, few, many or a class for expanded clones.

TRBJ2-3 | TRBV5-1 | TRBD1 | - | TGCGCCAGCAGCTTGACGGGACAGCTTTTCACAGATACGCAGTATTTT | CASSLTGQLFTDTQYF
TRBJ2-2 | TRBV5-4 | TRBD2 | - | TGTGCCAGCAGCTTTCCGGGACTAGCGGGGCACACCGGGGAGCTGTTTTTT | CASSFPGLAGHTGELFF
TRBJ2-1 | TRBV7-8 | - | - | TGTGCCAGCAGCCCCCCCCACTCCTACAATGAGCAGTTCTTC | CASSPPHSYNEQFF
TRBJ1-3 | TRBV18 | - | - | TGTGCCAGCTCACCCGTGAACGGGGGTGGAAACACCATATATTTT | CASSPVNGGGNTIYF
TRBJ2-5 | TRBV5-1 | - | - | TGCGCCAGCAGCTTGGGGTCTCTCGGAGGGGAGACCCAGTACTTC | CASSLGSLGGETQYF
TRBJ1-2 | TRBV11-2 | TRBD1 | - | TGTGCCAGCACGGGACCGACAGGGGCTAACTATGGCTACACCTTC | CASTGPTGANYGYTF
TRBJ1-3 | TRBV28 | - | once | TGTGCCAGCAGTTCCCCCTTCATGGGGGCAAACACCATATATTTT | CASSSPFMGANTIYF
TRBJ1-1 | TRBV3-1/TRBV3-2 | - | - | TGTGCCAGCAGCCAAGATTGGAGTGAAGCTTTCTTT | CASSQDWSEAFF
TRBJ2-2 | TRBV27 | - | - | TGTGCCAGCAGTTCCTTGCGGCGGGATTACGCCGGGGAGCTGTTTTTT | CASSSLRRDYAGELFF
TRBJ2-2 | TRBV28 | - | - | TGTGCCGCCGATAGGGGCACCGGGGAGCTGTTTTTT | CAADRGTGELFF
TRBJ2-1 | TRBV6-4 | TRBD2 | - | TGTGCCAGCAGTGATTCCGGGACTACATACAATGAGCAGTTCTTC | CASSDSGTTYNEQFF
TRBJ1-5 | TRBV2 | - | - | TGTGCCAGCAGCGCACAGGGAGCGCAGCCCCAGCATTTT | CASSAQGAQPQHF
TRBJ1-6 | TRBV2 | - | - | TGTGCCAGCAGCCGTGCGGGTGATAATTCACCCCTCCACTTT | CASSRAGDNSPLHF
TRBJ1-2 | TRBV7-6 | - | few | TGTGCCAGCAGCTTATCCGGGGATGGCTACACCTTC | CASSLSGDGYTF
TRBJ1-6 | TRBV11-2 | - | few | TGTGCCAGCAGCTTGGAGGGCCCCTATAATTCACCCCTCCACTTT | CASSLEGPYNSPLHF
TRBJ1-2 | TRBV2 | TRBD1 | once | TGTGCCAGCGGGAAAGACAGGGAGACGGTTCGAGGCTACACCTTC | CASGKDRETVRGYTF
TRBJ1-6 | TRBV30 | - | - | TGTGCCTGGAGCGCCCGCCTGGGCTCACCCCTCCACTTT | CAWSARLGSPLHF
TRBJ1-6 | TRBV4-1 | TRBD1 | - | TGCGCCAGCAGCCAAGGCCGCCTCGGACAGGCGAATTCACCCCTCCACTTT | CASSQGRLGQANSPLHF
TRBJ1-2 | TRBV2 | TRBD1 | - | TGTGCCACCGCGACAGGGACAGGGGCATACTACACCTTC | CATATGTGAYYTF
TRBJ2-2 | TRBV5-1 | - | - | TGCGCCAGCAGCTTCTATGACGGGGAGCTGTTTTTT | CASSFYDGELFF
TRBJ2-5 | TRBV9 | - | - | TGTGCCAGCAGCGTAGGACAGGGACTGTCCCAGTACTTC | CASSVGQGLSQYF
TRBJ2-3 | TRBV5-6 | TRBD1 | - | TGTGCCAGCAGCTTAGGACAGGGGGCAGATACGCAGTATTTT | CASSLGQGADTQYF
TRBJ1-2 | TRBV6-5 | - | - | TGTGCCAGCAGTCCCCAGACAAGCAACTATGGCTACACCTTC | CASSPQTSNYGYTF
TRBJ2-7 | TRBV11-2 | TRBD1 | - | TGTGCCAGCAGCTTCCGGGACAGGGATTACGAGCAGTACTTC | CASSFRDRDYEQYF
TRBJ1-2 | TRBV5-1 | TRBD1 | - | TGCGCCAGCAGCCCGGGGACAGGGGGCGGCTATGGCTACACCTTC | CASSPGTGGGYGYTF
TRBJ1-5 | TRBV6-4 | TRBD1 | - | TGTGCCAGCTGCGGACAGGGGGTGCCGCATCAGCCCCAGCATTTT | CASCGQGVPHQPQHF
TRBJ2-7 | TRBV5-5 | - | once | TGTGCCAGCAGCTTGGCCACACAGTCCTCCTACGAGCAGTACTTC | CASSLATQSSYEQYF
TRBJ1-2 | TRBV5-1 | - | once | TGCGCCAGCAGTGGCAGGGGAGCCTATGGCTACACCTTC | CASSGRGAYGYTF
TRBJ1-2 | TRBV6-5 | TRBD1 | - | TGTGCCAGCAAGGACAGGGGCTATGGCTACACCTTC | CASKDRGYGYTF
TRBJ1-5 | TRBV28 | - | - | TGTGCCTTAGGGGAGGGTTTGCGCAATCAGCCCCAGCATTTT | CALGEGLRNQPQHF
TRBJ2-7 | TRBV18 | TRBD2 | - | TGTGCCAGCTCAACTGGGGGGGTTTTCCTCTACGAGCAGTACTTC | CASSTGGVFLYEQYF
TRBJ2-7 | TRBV7-2 | TRBD2 | few | TGTGCCAGCAGTCCACTAGCGGGAGGGCCTTACGAGCAGTACTTC | CASSPLAGGPYEQYF
TRBJ2-1 | TRBV6-1 | TRBD1 | - | TGTGCCAGCAGTGGTCAGTTAGGGGACAGCTACAATGAGCAGTTCTTC | CASSGQLGDSYNEQFF
TRBJ2-5 | TRBV20-1 | TRBD1 | - | TGCAGTGCTAGTACAGGGGGCAGACAGGAGACCCAGTACTTC | CSASTGGRQETQYF
TRBJ1-6 | TRBV27 | TRBD1 | many | TGTGCCAGCAGTTTATTGACAGGGGGCTATTCACCCCTCCACTTT | CASSLLTGGYSPLHF
TRBJ1-6 | TRBV5-1 | - | - | TGCGCCAGCAGGCCTCGGGAGGGGGATTCACCCCTCCACTTT | CASRPREGDSPLHF
TRBJ2-1 | TRBV11-2 | - | medium-sized | TGTGCCAGCCTTCTACTTCAGGGGTTGGGTAGCAATGAGCAGTTCTTC | CASLLLQGLGSNEQFF
TRBJ2-1 | TRBV6-6 | - | - | TGTGCCAGCAGTGATAGGGGGGGATTTTACAATGAGCAGTTCTTC | CASSDRGGFYNEQFF
TRBJ1-6 | TRBV6-5 | TRBD1 | - | TGTGCCAGCAGTTACTTTGGGGACAGGCAAAATTCACCCCTCCACTTT | CASSYFGDRQNSPLHF
TRBJ1-5 | TRBV5-8 | - | - | TGTGCCAGCAGCACGCGCAAAAAACAGCCCCAGCATTTT | CASSTRKKQPQHF
TRBJ1-2 | TRBV6-5 | - | once | TGTGCCAGCACTGGGGGGGTCTATGGCTACACCTTC | CASTGGVYGYTF
TRBJ1-2 | TRBV12-3/TRBV12-4 | - | - | TGTGCCAGCAGTTTACAGTATGGCTACACCTTC | CASSLQYGYTF
TRBJ2-1 | TRBV12-5 | TRBD1 | - | TGTGCTAGTGGCCCGGGACAGGGGATTGAAAATGAGCAGTTCTTC | CASGPGQGIENEQFF
TRBJ1-3 | TRBV5-1 | TRBD1 | - | TGCGCCAGCAGCCGGACAGGGGAAATTGGAAACACCATATATTTT | CASSRTGEIGNTIYF
TRBJ2-5 | TRBV5-1 | TRBD2 | few | TGCGCCAGCAGCTTGGCTGGCGGGAGGGGGGAGACCCAGTACTTC | CASSLAGGRGETQYF
TRBJ1-2 | TRBV28 | TRBD1 | - | TGTGCCAGCAGCTCAGGGACAGATAACTATGGCTACACCTTC | CASSSGTDNYGYTF
TRBJ2-5 | TRBV9 | TRBD2 | - | TGTGCCAGCAGCGTAGTCGGCGGGAGAGAGACCCAGTACTTC | CASSVVGGRETQYF
TRBJ2-5 | TRBV28 | - | - | TGTGCCAGCACCCCCGGGGAAGAGACCCAGTACTTC | CASTPGEETQYF
TRBJ2-1 | TRBV28 | TRBD1 | - | TGTGCCAGCAGTTCGGACAGGGGGGTCTCCTACAATGAGCAGTTCTTC | CASSSDRGVSYNEQFF
TRBJ1-1 | TRBV5-8 | - | - | TGTGCCAGCAGCTTGGTCCCAGGGGCTATTGAAGCTTTCTTT | CASSLVPGAIEAFF
TRBJ2-5 | TRBV7-2 | - | - | TGTGCCAGCAGCCAAACCACTCAGACCCAGTACTTC | CASSQTTQTQYF
TRBJ1-5 | TRBV6-5 | - | - | TGTGCCAGCAGCAGGGCTACTATAGCTAGGGAGCCCCAGCATTTT | CASSRATIAREPQHF
TRBJ2-4 | TRBV3-1/TRBV3-2 | TRBD1 | - | TGTGCCAGCAGCCAACGGACAGGGGGTATCCTAGCCAAAAACATTCAGTACTTC | CASSQRTGGILAKNIQYF
TRBJ2-4 | TRBV4-1 | TRBD2 | - | TGCGCCAGCAGCTTACCGACTAGCGTAGGGAACATTCAGTACTTC | CASSLPTSVGNIQYF
TRBJ2-3 | TRBV7-9 | TRBD1 | - | TGTGCCAGCAGCCGGATGGGGACAGGGAGCACAGATACGCAGTATTTT | CASSRMGTGSTDTQYF